This T cell receptor beta chain appears in the sequencing data of a study of cytomegalovirus exposure and HLA in healthy donors. The germline V gene has CDR1 SNHLY and CDR2 FYNNEI. V was pared by 5 bases and J by 2 bases, with 13 bases between. The CDR3 consists of 14 residues. PCR involved 60 Vbeta and 13 Jbeta primers. Here immunoSEQ multiplex PCR was the method, and the copy in TCRdb shows in-frame clones only, minus some. The record lists 100,000 to 150,000 clones, of which the ten most abundant hold approximately 1.8%. The specimen sequenced was PBMCs. The receptor's source is a man aged 18 to 29 in good health and CMV-seronegative. The rearrangement uses TRBV2 and TRBJ2-7, with D tentatively TRBD1 (6 bases). The CDR3 DNA sequence: TGTGCCAGCAGTTCCGGACAGCCCCCCTACGAGCAGTACTTC. The encoded protein is CASSSGQPPYEQYF.